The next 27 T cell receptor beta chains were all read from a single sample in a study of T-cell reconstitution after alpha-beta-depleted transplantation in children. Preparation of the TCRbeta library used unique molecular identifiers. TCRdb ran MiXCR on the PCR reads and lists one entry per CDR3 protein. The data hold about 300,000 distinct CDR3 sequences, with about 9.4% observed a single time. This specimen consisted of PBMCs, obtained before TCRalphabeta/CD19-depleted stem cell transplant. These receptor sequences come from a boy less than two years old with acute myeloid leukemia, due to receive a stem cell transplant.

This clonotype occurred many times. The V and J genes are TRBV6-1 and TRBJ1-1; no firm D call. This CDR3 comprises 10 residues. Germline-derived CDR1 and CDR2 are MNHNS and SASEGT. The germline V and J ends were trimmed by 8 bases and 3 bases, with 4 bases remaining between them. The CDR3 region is CASWDTEAFF. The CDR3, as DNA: TGTGCCAGCTGGGACACTGAAGCTTTCTTT.

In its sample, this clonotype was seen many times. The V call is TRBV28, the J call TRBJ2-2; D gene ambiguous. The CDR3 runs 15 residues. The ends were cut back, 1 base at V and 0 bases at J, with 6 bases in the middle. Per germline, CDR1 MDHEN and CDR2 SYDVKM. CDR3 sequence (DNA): TGTGCCAGCAGTTTATCCCACGCGAACACCGGGGAGCTGTTTTTT. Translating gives CASSLSHANTGELFF.

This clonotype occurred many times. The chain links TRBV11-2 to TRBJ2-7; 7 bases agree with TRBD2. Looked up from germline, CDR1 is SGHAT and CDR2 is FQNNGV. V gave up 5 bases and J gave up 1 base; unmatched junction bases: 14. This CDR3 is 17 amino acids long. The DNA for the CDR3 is TGTGCCAGCAGCCGCCCTCTTGGGGCGGGAGTTTCCTACGAGCAGTACTTC. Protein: CASSRPLGAGVSYEQYF.

CDR3 region: CSARLRGRITGELFF. The CDR3 DNA reads TGCAGTGCTAGGCTCAGGGGGCGCATCACCGGGGAGCTGTTTTTT. This chain uses TRBV20-1 with TRBJ2-2; 8 nucleotides agree with TRBD1. Germline V gene sequence: CDR1 DFQATT, CDR2 SNEGSKA (reference sequence). V lost 3 bases to trimming and J lost 4 bases; unmatched junction nucleotides: 7. The CDR3 totals 15 residues.

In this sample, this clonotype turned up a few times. The CDR3 DNA follows: TGCGCCAGCAGCCCTCAGGGGGTCACAGATACGCAGTATTTT. Translating gives CASSPQGVTDTQYF. The chain couples TRBV4-1 to TRBJ2-3; TRBD1 matches at 7 bases. CDR3 length equals 14 residues. The J segment lost 2 bases and the V segment lost 4 bases, leaving 3 bases of the junction unmatched. Germline V gives CDR1 MGHRA, CDR2 YSYEKL.

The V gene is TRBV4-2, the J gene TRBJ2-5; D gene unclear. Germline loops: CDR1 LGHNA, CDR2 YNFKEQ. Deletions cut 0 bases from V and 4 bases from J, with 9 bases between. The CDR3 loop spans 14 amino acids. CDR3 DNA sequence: TGTGCCAGCAGCCAAGAAGTACTATCAGAGACCCAGTACTTC. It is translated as CASSQEVLSETQYF.

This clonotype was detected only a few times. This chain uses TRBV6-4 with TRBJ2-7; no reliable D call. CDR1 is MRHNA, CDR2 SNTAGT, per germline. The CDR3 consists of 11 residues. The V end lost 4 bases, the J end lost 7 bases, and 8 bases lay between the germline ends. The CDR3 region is CASSGPKEQYF. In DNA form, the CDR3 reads TGTGCCAGCAGTGGCCCGAAAGAGCAGTACTTC.

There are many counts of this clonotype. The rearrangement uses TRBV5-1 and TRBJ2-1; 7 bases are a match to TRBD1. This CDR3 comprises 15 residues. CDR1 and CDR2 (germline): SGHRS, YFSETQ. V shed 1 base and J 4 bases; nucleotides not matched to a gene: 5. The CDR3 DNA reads TGCGCCAGCAGCTTGACTCGACAGGGTTACAATGAGCAGTTCTTC. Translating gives CASSLTRQGYNEQFF. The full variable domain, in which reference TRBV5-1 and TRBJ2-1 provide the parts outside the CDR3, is KAGVTQTPRYLIKTRGQQVTLSCSPISGHRSVSWYQQTPGQGLQFLFEYFSETQRNKGNFPGRFSGRQFSNSRSEMNVSTLELGDSALYLCASSLTRQGYNEQFFGPGTRLTVL.

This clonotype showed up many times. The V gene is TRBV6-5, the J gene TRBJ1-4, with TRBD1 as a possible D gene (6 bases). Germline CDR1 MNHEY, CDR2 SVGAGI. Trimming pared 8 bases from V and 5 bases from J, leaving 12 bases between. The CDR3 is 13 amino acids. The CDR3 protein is CASQRGWNEKLFF. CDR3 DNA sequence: TGTGCCAGCCAAAGGGGGTGGAATGAAAAACTGTTTTTT.

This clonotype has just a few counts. CDR3 DNA: TGTGCCACTAGAGGGACAGGGGGCTCCGGGGAGCTGTTTTTT. The encoded protein is CATRGTGGSGELFF. The rearrangement joins TRBV24-1 to TRBJ2-2; 12 nucleotides align to TRBD1. Germline CDR1 is KGHDR and CDR2 is SFDVKD. The CDR3 covers 14 residues. The V gene end was trimmed by 10 bases and the J gene end by 6 bases; junction bases not matched to a gene: 5.

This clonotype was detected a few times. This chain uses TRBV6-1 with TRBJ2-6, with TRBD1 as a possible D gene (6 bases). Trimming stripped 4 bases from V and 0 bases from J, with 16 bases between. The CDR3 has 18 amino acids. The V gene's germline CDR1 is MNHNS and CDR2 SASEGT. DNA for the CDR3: TGTGCCAGCAGTGGGACAGTGGGCGCCCTCTCTGGGGCCAACGTCCTGACTTTC. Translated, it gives CASSGTVGALSGANVLTF.

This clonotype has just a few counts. CDR3 DNA: TGTGCCTGGAGGACTTTTTGGGGGAACACTGAAGCTTTCTTT. It yields the protein CAWRTFWGNTEAFF. This chain uses TRBV30 with TRBJ1-1; D uncertain. In germline, CDR1 is GTSNPN, CDR2 SVGIG (reference sequence). CDR3 length equals 14 residues. With 3 bases removed from V and 1 base from J, the gap between germline ends came to 12 bases.

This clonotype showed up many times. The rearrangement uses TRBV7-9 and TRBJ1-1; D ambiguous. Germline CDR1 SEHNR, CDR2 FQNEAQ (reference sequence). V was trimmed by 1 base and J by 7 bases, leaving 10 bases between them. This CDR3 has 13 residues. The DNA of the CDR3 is TGTGCCAGCAGCTTAGTTTCGGTCTATGAAGCTTTCTTT. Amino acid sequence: CASSLVSVYEAFF.

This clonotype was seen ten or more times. The CDR3 DNA sequence: TGTGCCAGCAGTTTGTCAGCGGGGACGTACAATGAGCAGTTCTTC. Its protein product is CASSLSAGTYNEQFF. The rearrangement links TRBV28 to TRBJ2-1; 7 bases agree with TRBD2. Germline CDR1 reads MDHEN; CDR2 reads SYDVKM. V gave up 3 bases and J gave up 4 bases; unmatched junction bases: 6. CDR3 size: 15 residues. The full variable domain, completed using reference TRBV28 and TRBJ2-1, is DVKVTQSSRYLVKRTGEKVFLECVQDMDHENMFWYRQDPGLGLRLIYFSYDVKMKEKGDIPEGYSVSREKKERFSLILESASTNQTSMYLCASSLSAGTYNEQFFGPGTRLTVL.

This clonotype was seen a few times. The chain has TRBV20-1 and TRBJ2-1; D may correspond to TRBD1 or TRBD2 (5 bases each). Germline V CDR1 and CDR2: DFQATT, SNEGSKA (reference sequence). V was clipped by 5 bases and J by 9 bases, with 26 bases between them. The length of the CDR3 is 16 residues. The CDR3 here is CSAPRKTGTPLAEQFF. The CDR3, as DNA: TGCAGTGCTCCCAGAAAAACCGGGACCCCTTTGGCTGAGCAGTTCTTC.

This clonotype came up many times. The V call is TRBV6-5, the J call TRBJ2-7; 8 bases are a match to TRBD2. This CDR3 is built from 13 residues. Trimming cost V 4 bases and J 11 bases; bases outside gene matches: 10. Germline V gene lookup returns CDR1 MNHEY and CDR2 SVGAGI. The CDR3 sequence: CASSSLYAGREYF. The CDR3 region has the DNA TGTGCCAGCAGTTCTCTTTACGCCGGGAGGGAGTACTTC.

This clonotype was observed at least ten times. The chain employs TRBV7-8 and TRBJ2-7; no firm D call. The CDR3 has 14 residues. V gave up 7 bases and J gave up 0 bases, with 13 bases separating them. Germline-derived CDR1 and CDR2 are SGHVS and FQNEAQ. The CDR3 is CASNNDRFSYEQYF. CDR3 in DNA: TGTGCCAGCAACAACGACCGATTCTCCTACGAGCAGTACTTC.

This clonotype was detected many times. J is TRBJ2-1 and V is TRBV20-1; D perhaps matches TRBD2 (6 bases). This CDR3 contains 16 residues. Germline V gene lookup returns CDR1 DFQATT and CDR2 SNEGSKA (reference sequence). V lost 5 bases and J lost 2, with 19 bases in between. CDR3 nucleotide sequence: TGCAGTGCTGAGTTTAGCGGAGCCTTACCCTACAATGAGCAGTTCTTC. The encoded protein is CSAEFSGALPYNEQFF.

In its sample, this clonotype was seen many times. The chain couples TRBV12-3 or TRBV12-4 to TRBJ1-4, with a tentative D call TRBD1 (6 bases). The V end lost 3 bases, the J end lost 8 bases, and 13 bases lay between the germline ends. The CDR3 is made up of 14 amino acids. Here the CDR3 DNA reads TGTGCCAGCAGTTTGCCGGGGGCTATGGAAAAACTGTTTTTT. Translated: CASSLPGAMEKLFF.

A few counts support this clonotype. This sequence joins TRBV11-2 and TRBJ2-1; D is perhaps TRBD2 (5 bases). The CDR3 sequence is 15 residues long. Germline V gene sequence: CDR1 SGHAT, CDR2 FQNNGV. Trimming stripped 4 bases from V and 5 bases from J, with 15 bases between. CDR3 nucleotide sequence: TGTGCCAGCAGCTATTCTAGCAGCCTTGACAATGAGCAGTTCTTC. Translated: CASSYSSSLDNEQFF.

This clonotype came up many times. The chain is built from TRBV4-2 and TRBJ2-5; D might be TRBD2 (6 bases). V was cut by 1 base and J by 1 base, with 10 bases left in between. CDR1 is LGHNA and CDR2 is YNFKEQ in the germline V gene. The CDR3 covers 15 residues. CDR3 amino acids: CASSQGVAAQETQYF. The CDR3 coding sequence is TGTGCCAGCAGCCAAGGAGTAGCGGCCCAAGAGACCCAGTACTTC.

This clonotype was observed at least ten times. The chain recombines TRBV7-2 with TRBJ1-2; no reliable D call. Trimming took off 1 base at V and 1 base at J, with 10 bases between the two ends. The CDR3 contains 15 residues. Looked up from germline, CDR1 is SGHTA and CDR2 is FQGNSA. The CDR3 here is CASSLVAGFNYGYTF. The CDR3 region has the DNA TGTGCCAGCAGCTTAGTTGCGGGGTTTAACTATGGCTACACCTTC.

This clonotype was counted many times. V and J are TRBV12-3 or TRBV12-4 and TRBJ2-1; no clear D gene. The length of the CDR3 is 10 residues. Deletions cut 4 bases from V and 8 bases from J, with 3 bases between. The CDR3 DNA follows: TGTGCCAGCAGTTCCCATGAGCAGTTCTTC. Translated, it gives CASSSHEQFF.

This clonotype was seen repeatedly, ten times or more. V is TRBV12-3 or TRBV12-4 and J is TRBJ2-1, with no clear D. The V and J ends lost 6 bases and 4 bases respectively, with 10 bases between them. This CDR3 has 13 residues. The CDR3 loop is CASSPPVYNEQFF. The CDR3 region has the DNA TGTGCCAGCAGCCCGCCGGTTTACAATGAGCAGTTCTTC.

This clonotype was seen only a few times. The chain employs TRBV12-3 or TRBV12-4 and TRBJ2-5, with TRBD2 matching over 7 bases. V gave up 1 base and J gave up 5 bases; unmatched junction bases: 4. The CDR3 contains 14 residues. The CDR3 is CASSLGASGETQYF. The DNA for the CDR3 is TGTGCCAGCAGTTTAGGCGCTAGCGGTGAGACCCAGTACTTC.

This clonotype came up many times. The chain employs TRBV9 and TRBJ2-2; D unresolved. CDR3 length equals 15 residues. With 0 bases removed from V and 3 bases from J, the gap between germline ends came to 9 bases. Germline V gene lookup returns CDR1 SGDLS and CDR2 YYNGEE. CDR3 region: CASSVEDPYTGELFF. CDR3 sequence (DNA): TGTGCCAGCAGCGTAGAGGACCCGTACACCGGGGAGCTGTTTTTT.

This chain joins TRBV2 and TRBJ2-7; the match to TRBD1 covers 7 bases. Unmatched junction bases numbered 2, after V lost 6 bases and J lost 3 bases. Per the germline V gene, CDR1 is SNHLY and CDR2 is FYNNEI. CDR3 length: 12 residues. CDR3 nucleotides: TGTGCCAGCAGGGACAGGAACTACGAGCAGTACTTC. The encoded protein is CASRDRNYEQYF.